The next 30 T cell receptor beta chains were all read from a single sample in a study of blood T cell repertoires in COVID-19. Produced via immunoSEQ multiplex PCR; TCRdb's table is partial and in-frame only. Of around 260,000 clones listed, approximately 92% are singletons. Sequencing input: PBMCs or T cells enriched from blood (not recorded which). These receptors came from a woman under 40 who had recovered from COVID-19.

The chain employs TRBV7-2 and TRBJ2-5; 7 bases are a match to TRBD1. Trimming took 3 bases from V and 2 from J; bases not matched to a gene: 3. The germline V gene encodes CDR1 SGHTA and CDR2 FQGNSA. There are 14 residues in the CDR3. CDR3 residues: CASSFTGAQETQYF. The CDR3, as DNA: TGTGCCAGCAGCTTCACAGGGGCACAAGAGACCCAGTACTTC.

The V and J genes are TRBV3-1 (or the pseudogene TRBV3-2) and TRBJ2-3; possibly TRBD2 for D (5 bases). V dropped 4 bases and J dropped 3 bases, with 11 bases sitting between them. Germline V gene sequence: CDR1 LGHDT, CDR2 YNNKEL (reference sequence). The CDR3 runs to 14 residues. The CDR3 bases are TGTGCCAGCAGCCGAGCGGCCATGACAGATACGCAGTATTTT. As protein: CASSRAAMTDTQYF.

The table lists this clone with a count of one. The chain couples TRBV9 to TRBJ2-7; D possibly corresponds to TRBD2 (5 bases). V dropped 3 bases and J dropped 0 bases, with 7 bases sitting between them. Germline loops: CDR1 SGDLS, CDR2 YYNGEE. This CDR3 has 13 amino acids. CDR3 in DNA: TGTGCCAGCAGCGATAGCGACTCCTACGAGCAGTACTTC. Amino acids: CASSDSDSYEQYF.

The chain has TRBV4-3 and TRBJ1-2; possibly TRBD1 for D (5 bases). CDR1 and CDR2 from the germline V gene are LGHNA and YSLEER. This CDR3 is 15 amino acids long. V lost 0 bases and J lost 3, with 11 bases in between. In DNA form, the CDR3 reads TGCGCCAGCAGCCAAGACACGGGGGATTACTATGGCTACACCTTC. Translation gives CASSQDTGDYYGYTF.

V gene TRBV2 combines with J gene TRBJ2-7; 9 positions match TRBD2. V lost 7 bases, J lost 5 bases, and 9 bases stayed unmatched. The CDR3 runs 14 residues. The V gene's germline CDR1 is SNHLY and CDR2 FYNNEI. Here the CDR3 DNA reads TGTGCCAGCACCAAGACTAGCGGAACTCACGAGCAGTACTTC. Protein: CASTKTSGTHEQYF.

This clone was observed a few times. The DNA of the CDR3 is TGTGCCAGCAGCTTAGGGACAGTGAACACTGAAGCTTTCTTT. This gives the protein CASSLGTVNTEAFF. The genes are TRBV7-2 and TRBJ1-1; possible D gene TRBD1, 6 bases. CDR1 and CDR2 from the germline V gene are SGHTA and FQGNSA. The CDR3 consists of 14 residues. Trimming took off 1 base at V and 0 bases at J, with 6 bases between the two ends.

DNA of the CDR3: TGTGCCAGCAGCTTAGGGGAGGGCAGAGGGCGGGACAATGAGCAGTTCTTC. Translation gives CASSLGEGRGRDNEQFF. The gene calls are TRBV11-3 and TRBJ2-1; TRBD2 aligns across 7 bases. This CDR3 comprises 17 residues. Germline CDR1 SGHNT, CDR2 YENEEA. Trimming removed 1 base from V and 5 bases from J; junction bases left unmatched: 11.

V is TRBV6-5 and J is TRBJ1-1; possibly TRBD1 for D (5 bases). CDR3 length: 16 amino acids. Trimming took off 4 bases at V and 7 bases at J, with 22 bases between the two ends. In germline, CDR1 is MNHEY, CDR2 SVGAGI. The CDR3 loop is CASSSGGRLPSDEAFF. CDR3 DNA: TGTGCCAGCAGTTCGGGGGGGAGGCTCCCGTCCGATGAAGCTTTCTTT.

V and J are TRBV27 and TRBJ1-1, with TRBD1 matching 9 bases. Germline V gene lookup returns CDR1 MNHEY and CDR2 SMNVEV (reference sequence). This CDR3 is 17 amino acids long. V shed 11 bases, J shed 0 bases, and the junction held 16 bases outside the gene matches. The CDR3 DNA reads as TGTGCCCCCCAAAGGACCGGGACAGGGCCTATGAACACTGAAGCTTTCTTT. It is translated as CAPQRTGTGPMNTEAFF.

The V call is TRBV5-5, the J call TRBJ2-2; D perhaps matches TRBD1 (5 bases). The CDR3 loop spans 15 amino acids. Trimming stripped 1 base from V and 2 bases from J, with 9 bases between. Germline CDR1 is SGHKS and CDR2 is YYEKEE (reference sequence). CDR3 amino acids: CASSLLQDNTGELFF. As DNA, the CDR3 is TGTGCCAGCAGCTTGTTACAGGACAACACCGGGGAGCTGTTTTTT.

As DNA, the CDR3 is TGCGCCAGCAGTTCAGGGAACGCTGGAAACACCATATATTTT. Encoded protein: CASSSGNAGNTIYF. The J gene is TRBJ1-3, the V gene TRBV5-1; perhaps TRBD1 as D (5 bases). The V end was cut by 5 bases, the J end by 2 bases, with 11 bases between. Germline V gene data show CDR1 as SGHRS and CDR2 as YFSETQ. The CDR3 loop spans 14 amino acids.

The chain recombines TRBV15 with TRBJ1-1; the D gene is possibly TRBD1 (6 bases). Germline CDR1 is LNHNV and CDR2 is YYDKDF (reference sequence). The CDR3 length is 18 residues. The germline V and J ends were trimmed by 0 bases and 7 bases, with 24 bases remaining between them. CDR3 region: CATSRDLVPGQGRHEAFF. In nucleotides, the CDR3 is TGTGCCACCAGCAGAGATTTGGTCCCGGGGCAGGGGAGACATGAAGCTTTCTTT.

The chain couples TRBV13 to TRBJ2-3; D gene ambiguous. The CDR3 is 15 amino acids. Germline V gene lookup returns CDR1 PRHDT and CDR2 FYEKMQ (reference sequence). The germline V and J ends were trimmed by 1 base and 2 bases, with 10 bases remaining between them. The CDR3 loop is CASSLVLSSTDTQYF. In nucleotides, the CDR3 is TGTGCCAGCAGCTTAGTACTATCTTCCACAGATACGCAGTATTTT.

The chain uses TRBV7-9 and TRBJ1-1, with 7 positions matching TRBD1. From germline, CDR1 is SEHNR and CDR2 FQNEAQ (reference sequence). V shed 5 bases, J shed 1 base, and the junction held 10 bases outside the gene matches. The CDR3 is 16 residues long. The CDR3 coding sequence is TGTGCCAGCAGCCCCCGTGGACAGGCCCCGAACACTGAAGCTTTCTTT. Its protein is CASSPRGQAPNTEAFF. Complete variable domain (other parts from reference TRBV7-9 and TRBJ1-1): DTGVSQNPRHKITKRGQNVTFRCDPISEHNRLYWYRQTLGQGPEFLTYFQNEAQLEKSRLLSDRFSAERPKGSFSTLEIQRTEQGDSAMYLCASSPRGQAPNTEAFFGQGTRLTVV.

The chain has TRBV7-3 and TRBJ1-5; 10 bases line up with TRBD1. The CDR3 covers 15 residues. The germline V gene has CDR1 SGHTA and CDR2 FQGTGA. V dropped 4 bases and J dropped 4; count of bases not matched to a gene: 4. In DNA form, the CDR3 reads TGTGCCAGCAGCTCCGGACAGGGGGGAAATCAGCCCCAGCATTTT. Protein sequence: CASSSGQGGNQPQHF.

The CDR3 is CSVDMEGGEKLFF. The CDR3 DNA is TGCAGCGTTGACATGGAGGGTGGGGAAAAACTGTTTTTT. This sequence joins TRBV29-1 and TRBJ1-4; no reliable D call. CDR3 length equals 13 residues. Per the germline V gene, CDR1 is SQVTM and CDR2 is ANQGSEA. The V end lost 3 bases, the J end lost 8 bases, and 13 bases lay between the germline ends.

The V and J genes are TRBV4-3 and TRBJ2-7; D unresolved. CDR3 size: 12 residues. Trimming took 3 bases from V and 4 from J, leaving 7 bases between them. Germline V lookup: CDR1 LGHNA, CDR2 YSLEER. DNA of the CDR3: TGCGCCAGCAGCCAGGGCCATTACGAGCAGTACTTC. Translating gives CASSQGHYEQYF.

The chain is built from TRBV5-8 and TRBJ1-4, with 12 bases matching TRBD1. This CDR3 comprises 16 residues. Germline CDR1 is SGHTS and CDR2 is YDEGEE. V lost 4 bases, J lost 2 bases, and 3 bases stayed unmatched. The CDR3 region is CASSAGQGATNEKLFF. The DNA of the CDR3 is TGTGCCAGCAGCGCGGGACAGGGGGCGACTAATGAAAAACTGTTTTTT.

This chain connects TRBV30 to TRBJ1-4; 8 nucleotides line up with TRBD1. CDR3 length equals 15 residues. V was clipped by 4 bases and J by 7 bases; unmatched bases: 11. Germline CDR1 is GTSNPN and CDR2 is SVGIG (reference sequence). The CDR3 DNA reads TGTGCCTGGACGGACAGGGACCTACGGGGTGAAAAACTGTTTTTT. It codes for CAWTDRDLRGEKLFF.

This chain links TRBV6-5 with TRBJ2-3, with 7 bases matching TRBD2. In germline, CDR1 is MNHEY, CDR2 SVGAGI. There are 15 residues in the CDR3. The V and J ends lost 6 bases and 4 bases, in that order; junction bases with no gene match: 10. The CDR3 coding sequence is TGTGCCAGCAGACGCGGCGGCGGGAGCGCAGATACGCAGTATTTT. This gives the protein CASRRGGGSADTQYF.

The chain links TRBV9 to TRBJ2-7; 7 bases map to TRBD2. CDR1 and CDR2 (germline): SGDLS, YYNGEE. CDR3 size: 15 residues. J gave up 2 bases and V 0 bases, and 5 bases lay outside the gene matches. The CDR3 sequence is CASSVEDRGAYEQYF. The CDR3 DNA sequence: TGTGCCAGCAGCGTAGAGGATCGGGGGGCCTACGAGCAGTACTTC.

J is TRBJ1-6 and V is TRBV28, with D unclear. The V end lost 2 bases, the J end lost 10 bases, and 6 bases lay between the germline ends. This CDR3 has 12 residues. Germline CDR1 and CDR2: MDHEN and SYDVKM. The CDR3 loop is CASSLVRSPLHF. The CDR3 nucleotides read TGTGCCAGCAGTTTAGTGAGGTCACCCCTCCACTTT.

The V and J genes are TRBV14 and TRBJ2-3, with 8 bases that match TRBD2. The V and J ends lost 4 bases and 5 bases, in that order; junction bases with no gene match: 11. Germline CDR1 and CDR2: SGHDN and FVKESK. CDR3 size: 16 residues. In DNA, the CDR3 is TGTGCCAGCAGCCCACCAGGAGCGGGAGTTGGAGATACGCAGTATTTT. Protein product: CASSPPGAGVGDTQYF. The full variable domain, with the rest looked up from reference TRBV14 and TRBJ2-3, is EAGVTQFPSHSVIEKGQTVTLRCDPISGHDNLYWYRRVMGKEIKFLLHFVKESKQDESGMPNNRFLAERTGGTYSTLKVQPAELEDSGVYFCASSPPGAGVGDTQYFGPGTRLTVL.

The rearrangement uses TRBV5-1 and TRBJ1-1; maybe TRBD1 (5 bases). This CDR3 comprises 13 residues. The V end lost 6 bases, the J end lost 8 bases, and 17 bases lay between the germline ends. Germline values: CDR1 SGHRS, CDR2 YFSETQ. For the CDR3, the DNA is TGCGCCAGCAATGACAGCCCGAATGCCGAAGCTTTCTTT. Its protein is CASNDSPNAEAFF.

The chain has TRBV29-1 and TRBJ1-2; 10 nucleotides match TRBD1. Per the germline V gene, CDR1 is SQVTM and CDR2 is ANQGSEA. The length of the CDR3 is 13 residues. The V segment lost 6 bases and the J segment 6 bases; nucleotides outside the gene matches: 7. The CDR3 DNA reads TGCAGCGTCCTTGACAGGGGGCAGAATGGCTACACCTTC. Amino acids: CSVLDRGQNGYTF. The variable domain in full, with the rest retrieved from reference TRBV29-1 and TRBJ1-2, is SAVISQKPSRDICQRGTSLTIQCQVDSQVTMMFWYRQQPGQSLTLIATANQGSEATYESGFVIDKFPISRPNLTFSTLTVSNMSPEDSSIYLCSVLDRGQNGYTFGSGTRLTVV.

CDR3 sequence: CASSFRPRDIQYF. The DNA of the CDR3 is TGTGCCAGCAGCTTTAGGCCTCGGGACATTCAGTACTTC. The rearrangement uses TRBV7-8 and TRBJ2-4; D remains ambiguous. In germline, CDR1 is SGHVS, CDR2 FQNEAQ. This CDR3 contains 13 residues. The V end was cut by 3 bases, the J end by 8 bases, with 11 bases between.

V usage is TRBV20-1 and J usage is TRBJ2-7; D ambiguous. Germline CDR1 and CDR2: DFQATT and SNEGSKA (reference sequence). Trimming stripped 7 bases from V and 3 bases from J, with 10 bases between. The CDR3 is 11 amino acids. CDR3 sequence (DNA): TGCAGTGGATCGCTAGACTACGAGCAGTACTTC. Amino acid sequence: CSGSLDYEQYF.

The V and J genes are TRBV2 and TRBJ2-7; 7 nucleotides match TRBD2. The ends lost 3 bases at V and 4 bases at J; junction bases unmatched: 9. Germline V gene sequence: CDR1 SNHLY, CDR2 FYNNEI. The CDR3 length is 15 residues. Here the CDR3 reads CASSDPGEGQYEQYF. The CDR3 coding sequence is TGTGCCAGCAGTGATCCGGGGGAGGGCCAATACGAGCAGTACTTC.

CDR3 loop: CASSILPGDGYTF. In DNA form, the CDR3 reads TGTGCCAGTAGTATCCTCCCAGGGGATGGCTACACCTTC. The chain carries TRBV19 and TRBJ1-2; D perhaps matches TRBD1 (6 bases). The CDR3 sequence is 13 residues long. V was clipped by 3 bases and J by 6 bases, with 11 bases between them. Germline-derived CDR1 and CDR2 are LNHDA and SQIVND (reference sequence). The variable domain in full, with the rest retrieved from reference TRBV19 and TRBJ1-2, is DGGITQSPKYLFRKEGQNVTLSCEQNLNHDAMYWYRQDPGQGLRLIYYSQIVNDFQKGDIAEGYSVSREKKESFPLTVTSAQKNPTAFYLCASSILPGDGYTFGSGTRLTVV.

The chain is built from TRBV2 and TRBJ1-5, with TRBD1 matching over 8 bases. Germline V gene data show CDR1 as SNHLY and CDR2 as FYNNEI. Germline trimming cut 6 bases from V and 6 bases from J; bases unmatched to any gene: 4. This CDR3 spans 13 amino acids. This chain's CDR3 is CASRVRGRQPQHF. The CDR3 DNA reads TGTGCCAGCAGGGTCAGGGGGCGTCAGCCCCAGCATTTT.